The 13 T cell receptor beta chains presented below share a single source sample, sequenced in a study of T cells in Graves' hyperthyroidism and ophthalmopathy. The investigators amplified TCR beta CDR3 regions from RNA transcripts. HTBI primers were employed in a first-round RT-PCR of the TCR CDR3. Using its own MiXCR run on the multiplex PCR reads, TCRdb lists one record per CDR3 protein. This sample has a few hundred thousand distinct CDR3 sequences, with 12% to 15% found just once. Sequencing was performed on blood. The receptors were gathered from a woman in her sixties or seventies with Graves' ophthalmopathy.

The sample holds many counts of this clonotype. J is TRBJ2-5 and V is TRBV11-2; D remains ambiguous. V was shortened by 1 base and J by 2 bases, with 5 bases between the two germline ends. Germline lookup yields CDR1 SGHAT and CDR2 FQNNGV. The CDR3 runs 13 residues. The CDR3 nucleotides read TGTGCCAGCAGCTTAGGGATTCAAGAGACCCAGTACTTC. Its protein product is CASSLGIQETQYF.

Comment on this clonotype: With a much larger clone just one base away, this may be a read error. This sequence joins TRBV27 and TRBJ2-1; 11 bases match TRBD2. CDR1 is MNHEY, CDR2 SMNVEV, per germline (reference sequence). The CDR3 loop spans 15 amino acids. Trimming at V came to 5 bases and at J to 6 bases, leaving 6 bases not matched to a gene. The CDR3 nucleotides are TGTGCCAGCAGTGATAGCGGGAGGGCAGTCAATGAGCAGTTCTTC. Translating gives CASSDSGRAVNEQFF.

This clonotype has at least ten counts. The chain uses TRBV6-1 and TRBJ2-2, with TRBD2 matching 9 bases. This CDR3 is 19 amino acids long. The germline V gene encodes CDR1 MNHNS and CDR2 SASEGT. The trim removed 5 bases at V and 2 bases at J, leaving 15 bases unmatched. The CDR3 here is CASSTNNPGLARNTGELFF. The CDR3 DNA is TGTGCCAGCAGTACCAATAACCCCGGACTAGCGCGCAACACCGGGGAGCTGTTTTTT.

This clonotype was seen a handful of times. CDR3 in amino acids: CASSQRGARNSPLHF. The DNA of the CDR3 is TGTGCCAGCAGCCAGCGAGGAGCACGGAATTCACCCCTCCACTTT. The chain employs TRBV3-1 and TRBJ1-6; D remains unclear. The CDR3 contains 15 residues. Germline CDR1 and CDR2: LGHDT and YNNKEL (reference sequence). V was trimmed by 3 bases and J by 7 bases, leaving 13 bases between them. Filled out from reference TRBV3-1 and TRBJ1-6, the complete variable domain reads DTAVSQTPKYLVTQMGNDKSIKCEQNLGHDTMYWYKQDSKKFLKIMFSYNNKELIINETVPNRFSPKSPDKAHLNLHINSLELGDSAVYFCASSQRGARNSPLHFGNGTRLTVT.

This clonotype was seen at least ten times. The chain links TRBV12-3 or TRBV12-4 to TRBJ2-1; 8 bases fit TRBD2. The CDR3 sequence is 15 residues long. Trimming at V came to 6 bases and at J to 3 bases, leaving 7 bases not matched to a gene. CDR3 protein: CASRELADGYNEQFF. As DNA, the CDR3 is TGTGCCAGCAGGGAACTAGCGGACGGCTACAATGAGCAGTTCTTC.

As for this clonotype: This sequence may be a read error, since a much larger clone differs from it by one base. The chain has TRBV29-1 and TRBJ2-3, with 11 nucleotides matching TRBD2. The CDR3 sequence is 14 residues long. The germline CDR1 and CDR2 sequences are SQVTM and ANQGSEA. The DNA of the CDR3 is TGCAGCGTCACCGGGACTAGCGGCACAGGTACGCAGTATTTT. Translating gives CSVTGTSGTGTQYF.

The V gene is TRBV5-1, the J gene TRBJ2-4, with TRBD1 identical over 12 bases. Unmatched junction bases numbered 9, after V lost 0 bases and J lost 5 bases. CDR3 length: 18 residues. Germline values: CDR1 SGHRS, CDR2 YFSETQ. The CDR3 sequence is CASSLGWTGDRGQNIQYF. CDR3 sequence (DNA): TGCGCCAGCAGCTTGGGCTGGACCGGGGACAGGGGGCAAAACATTCAGTACTTC.

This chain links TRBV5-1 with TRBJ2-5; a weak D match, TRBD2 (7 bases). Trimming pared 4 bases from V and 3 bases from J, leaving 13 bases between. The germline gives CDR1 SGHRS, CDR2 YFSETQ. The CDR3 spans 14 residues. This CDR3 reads CASSPGGLKETQYF. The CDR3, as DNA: TGCGCCAGCAGCCCCGGGGGGCTAAAAGAGACCCAGTACTTC.

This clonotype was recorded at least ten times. The CDR3 nucleotides are TGTGCCAGCAGTCGACTTCCATCGGTCTACAATGAGCAGTTCTTC. Translating it yields CASSRLPSVYNEQFF. The chain is built from TRBV2 and TRBJ2-1; D uncertain. This CDR3 comprises 15 residues. V was pared by 5 bases and J by 3 bases, with 14 bases between. CDR1 is SNHLY and CDR2 is FYNNEI in the germline V gene.

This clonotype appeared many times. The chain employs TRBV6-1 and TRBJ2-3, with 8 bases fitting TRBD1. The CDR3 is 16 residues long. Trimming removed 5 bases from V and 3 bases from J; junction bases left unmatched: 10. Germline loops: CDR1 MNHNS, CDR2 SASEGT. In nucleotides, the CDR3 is TGTGCCAGCAGTCCCCGGGACAGGCTAGGGACAGATACGCAGTATTTT. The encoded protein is CASSPRDRLGTDTQYF.

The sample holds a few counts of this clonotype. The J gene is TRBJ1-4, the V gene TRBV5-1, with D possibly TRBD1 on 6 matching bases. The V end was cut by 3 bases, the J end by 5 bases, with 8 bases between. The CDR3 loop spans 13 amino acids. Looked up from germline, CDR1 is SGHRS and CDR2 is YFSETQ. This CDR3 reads CASSSQGNEKLFF. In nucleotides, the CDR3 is TGCGCCAGCAGCTCTCAGGGGAATGAAAAACTGTTTTTT.

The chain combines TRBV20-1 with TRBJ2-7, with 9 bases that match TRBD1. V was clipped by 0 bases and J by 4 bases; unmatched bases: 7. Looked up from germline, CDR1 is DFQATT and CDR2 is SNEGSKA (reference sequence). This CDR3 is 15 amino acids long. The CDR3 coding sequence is TGCAGTGCTAGAGATCCCGGGACAGGGAAGTACGAGCAGTACTTC. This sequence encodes CSARDPGTGKYEQYF.

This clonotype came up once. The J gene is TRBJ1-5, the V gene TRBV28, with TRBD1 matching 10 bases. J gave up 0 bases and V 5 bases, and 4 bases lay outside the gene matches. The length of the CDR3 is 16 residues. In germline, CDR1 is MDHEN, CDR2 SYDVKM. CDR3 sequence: CASSRGQGTSNQPQHF. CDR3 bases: TGTGCCAGCAGTAGGGGACAGGGGACTAGCAATCAGCCCCAGCATTTT.